This T cell receptor beta chain originates from a study of T cell clonotyping in hematopoietic cell transplantation. The wider study: Cytoreduction preceded collection of pretransplant recipient samples. Findings of the study overall: Cells were unsorted, so CD4 and CD8 contributions were not separated. Few recipient clonotypes overlapped donors; over 97% were de novo at given depth. Broader posttransplant TCR repertoire diversity was predicted by graft donor and pretransplant recipient Inverse Simpson Index values.

This clone showed up just once. Its antigen is undetermined. Clones were read by immunoSEQ multiplex PCR, and TCRdb kept only the in-frame ones, dropping some. Here the sample spans under 45,000 clones, 85% to 95% being singletons. The time point is: recipient sample about 28 days before transplant, after cytoreduction. V dropped 7 bases and J dropped 5 bases, with 14 bases sitting between them. Germline V gene sequence: CDR1 SQVTM, CDR2 ANQGSEA. This CDR3 comprises 12 residues. This TCR came from a man in his forties or fifties with chronic myeloid leukemia. Some clones in this sample may be carry-over from other donors' samples. The chain uses TRBV29-1 and TRBJ1-2; TRBD1 is a possible D gene (5 bases). The specimen was peripheral blood mononuclear cells, collected before stem cell transplant. CDR3 sequence: CSAQIDSYGYTF. In nucleotides, the CDR3 is TGCAGCGCCCAAATAGACAGTTATGGCTACACCTTC.